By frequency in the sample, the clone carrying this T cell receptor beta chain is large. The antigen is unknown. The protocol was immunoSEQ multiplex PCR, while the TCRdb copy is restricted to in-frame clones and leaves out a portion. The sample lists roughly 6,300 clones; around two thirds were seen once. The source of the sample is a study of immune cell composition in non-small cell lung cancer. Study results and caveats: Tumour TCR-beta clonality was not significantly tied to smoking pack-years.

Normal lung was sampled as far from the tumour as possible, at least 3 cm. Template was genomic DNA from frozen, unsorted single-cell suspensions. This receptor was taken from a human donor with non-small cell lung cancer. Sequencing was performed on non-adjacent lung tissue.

CDR3 region: CASSLARQNRHYEQYF. The DNA for the CDR3 is TGTGCCAGCAGCTTAGCCAGACAGAACCGTCACTACGAGCAGTACTTC. The chain has TRBV7-9 and TRBJ2-7; a possible D gene is TRBD1 (5 bases). There are 16 residues in the CDR3. Deletions cut 0 bases from V and 3 bases from J, with 15 bases between. CDR1 and CDR2 from the germline V gene are SEHNR and FQNEAQ (reference sequence). Together with reference TRBV7-9 and TRBJ2-7, the CDR3 gives the full variable domain: DTGVSQNPRHKITKRGQNVTFRCDPISEHNRLYWYRQTLGQGPEFLTYFQNEAQLEKSRLLSDRFSAERPKGSFSTLEIQRTEQGDSAMYLCASSLARQNRHYEQYFGPGTRLTVT.